Sequencing of this T cell receptor beta chain was carried out in a study of blood T cell repertoires in COVID-19. The ends lost 4 bases at V and 10 bases at J; junction bases unmatched: 9. In germline, CDR1 is SGHTA, CDR2 FQGNSA. There are 15 residues in the CDR3. Repertoires were generated with immunoSEQ multiplex PCR, while TCRdb's copy carries only in-frame clones and drops some. The sample has fewer than 350,000 clones, roughly 86% seen once. This sequence was found in a man between 18 and 29 years old with active or convalescent COVID-19. Sequencing was carried out using peripheral blood. V is TRBV7-2 and J is TRBJ2-3; 12 bases map to TRBD2. In DNA form, the CDR3 reads TGTGCCAGCAGCTCAACCGGGACTAGCGGGTGGGCGCAGTATTTT. Encoded protein: CASSSTGTSGWAQYF. The variable domain in full, completed from reference TRBV7-2 and TRBJ2-3, reads GAGVSQSPSNKVTEKGKDVELRCDPISGHTALYWYRQSLGQGLEFLIYFQGNSAPDKSGLPSDRFSAERTGGSVSTLTIQRTQQEDSAVYLCASSSTGTSGWAQYFGPGTRLTVL.